This T cell receptor beta chain was retrieved from a study of Graves' ophthalmopathy and Graves' hyperthyroidism. In its sample, this clonotype was seen many times. The TCR beta CDR3 regions underwent amplification from RNA transcripts. First-round RT-PCR with HTBI primers preceded a second-round multiplex PCR. Each CDR3 protein gets one entry after TCRdb re-called the multiplex PCR reads with MiXCR. The sample lists about 210,000 distinct CDR3 sequences, approximately 28% occurring once. The source material was peripheral blood. The source is a man aged 45-65 years with Graves' ophthalmopathy.

This CDR3 reads CASSYGMNTEAFF. The CDR3 bases are TGTGCCAGCAGTTACGGGATGAACACTGAAGCTTTCTTT. The rearrangement uses TRBV6-6 and TRBJ1-1; no firm D call. Trimming removed 2 bases at V and 0 bases at J, with 4 bases between. The CDR3 is 13 residues long. Germline V gene sequence: CDR1 MNHNY, CDR2 SVGAGI (reference sequence).